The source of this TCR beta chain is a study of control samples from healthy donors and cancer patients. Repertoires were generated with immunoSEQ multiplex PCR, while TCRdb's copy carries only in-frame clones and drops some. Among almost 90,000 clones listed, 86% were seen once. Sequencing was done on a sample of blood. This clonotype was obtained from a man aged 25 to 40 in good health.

The CDR3 loop is CASSVPNNEQFF. In nucleotides, the CDR3 is TGTGCCAGCAGTGTCCCGAACAATGAGCAGTTCTTC. The J gene is TRBJ2-1, the V gene TRBV25-1; D remains ambiguous. The V gene's germline CDR1 is MGHDK and CDR2 SYGVNS. CDR3 length: 12 residues. V dropped 4 bases and J dropped 5 bases, with 6 bases sitting between them.